This T cell receptor beta chain was sequenced in a study of blood T cells in healthy people across ages (dated by TCRdb to the mid-2010s). General notes on the study: In model experiments, template switching captured about one uniquely barcoded TCR beta cDNA molecule for every two T cells. To track age-related changes in TCR beta repertoire diversity, the study relied on deep sequencing normalized with unique cDNA molecular identifiers. Using the same blood draw, the study looked at two additional independent replicas of 1 million unique cDNA reads for two donors, one aged 18 to 29 and the other aged 80 or older. To avoid experimental bias, donors of different ages were distributed randomly across sequencing lanes. The donors were split into four age groups: young (average about 15 years), middle-aged (over 35), aged (approximately 60) and long-lived (roughly 77). Study-wide conclusions, independent of this receptor: Conclusive comparison of naive and antigen-experienced compartments was prevented by the profiling of bulk unsorted PBMCs. Estimates of total diversity based on one million sequenced T cells were regarded as lower bounds and as underestimates. Compared with the aged group, the long-lived group had more naive CD4+ T cells, fewer expanded clones and increased TCR diversity, suggesting age selection. The percentage of naive T cells measured by flow cytometry correlated strongly with observed TCR beta diversity. As age increased, observed TCR beta diversity per million T cells dropped in a roughly linear way, and a significant reduction was already evident by age 40. Donor CMV infection status was unknown, potentially confounding age-related changes in expanded clonotypes.

The roughly 38 donors, aged roughly 6 to 95 years, were systemically healthy Caucasian individuals from Russia. Each donor gave around 9.8 milliliters of peripheral blood, collected into EDTA-treated Vacutainer tubes. Ficoll-Paque density-gradient centrifugation was used to isolate PBMCs, with at least 7 million per sample. Total RNA, at least 5 micrograms per sample, was extracted from PBMCs with Trizol reagent. Naive CD45RAhigh/CD27high T cell percentages were measured by flow cytometry on a PBMC aliquot from every donor. A remark on this clonotype: No antigen is known for it. No much larger clone exists at a distance of one base, and base qualities are not known.

Spanning cysteine to phenylalanine, the CDR3 consists of 13 amino acids. The retained sequence is limited to the CDR3, 39 bases, with the frame set at the first base. CDR1 WSHSY and CDR2 SAAADI were looked up in the germline V gene. Deletion took 0 bases off V and 13 bases off J, with a span of 13 bases between the germline ends. Libraries were prepared through 5' RACE. Data came from an Illumina HiSeq 2500. A second PCR of roughly 7 to 11 cycles was performed with a sample-barcoded 5' primer and a J-beta primer mix. A template-switch 5' adaptor carrying 12 random nucleotides introduced a unique molecular identifier onto each TCR beta cDNA molecule. At least 2.5 million CDR3-containing paired-end reads were obtained from each sample. The Mint cDNA synthesis kit, primed by a TRBC-specific oligonucleotide, was used to synthesize first-strand cDNA from all RNA. All cDNA was treated with uracil-DNA glycosylase and then went through a first 18-cycle PCR with the universal primers M1SS and BC2_uni_R. As for how the authors treated the data: For normalization, 1 million high-quality reads were randomly selected from each sample, with every read carrying a distinct molecular identifier. Instead of being binned into consensus sequences, reads with shared molecular identifiers were discarded. MiTCR, with a Q25 quality threshold and the strictest error-elimination algorithm, was used for CDR3 identification, clonotype clustering and error correction. Lower-bound total TCR beta diversity was estimated with a nonparametric unseen species model using Euler transformation. TCRdb reanalyzed the raw reads on its own, using fastp at Q25 for trimming and MiXCR for clone calling, and kept in-frame beta chains. Records with the same CDR3 protein are collapsed into one entry carrying the most frequent genes and DNA. The V and J calls, along with clone size, are taken from TCRdb and not from the paper's own processing. This sample gives about 1.7 million distinct CDR3 sequences in total; approximately 30% of them show up just once. The ten most abundant clones make up about 7.7% of the sample.

The sample comprised blood. The TCR comes from a woman in her 30s in good health. This chain joins TRBV10-2 to TRBJ2-4, with the D call tentatively TRBD1 or TRBD2, each fitting 5 bases. DNA sequence: TGCGCCAGCAGTGAGTCCATACTCGGGGACCAGTACTTC. This sequence encodes CASSESILGDQYF.